This T cell receptor beta chain derives from a study of blood T cells in healthy people across ages. Study outcomes and limitations: A roughly linear age-dependent decrease characterized TCR beta diversity per million T cells. Estimates of total diversity, which came from one million sequenced T cells, were considered to be underestimates. PBMC samples, being unsorted, prevented any conclusive comparison of naive and antigen-experienced cells.

Concerning this clonotype itself: Antigen unknown.

The CDR3 runs 14 residues. From germline, CDR1 is DFQATT and CDR2 SNEGSKA (reference sequence). J lost 4 bases, V lost 5 bases, and 5 bases had no gene match. Together with a sample-barcoded 5' primer, a J-beta primer mix was included in a second PCR lasting roughly 7 to 11 cycles. In TCRdb, the 5' RACE reads were re-called with MiXCR into one record per CDR3 protein. The sample has 1.4 million to 1.5 million distinct CDR3 sequences; 35% to 45% are singletons. Sequenced material: blood. The TCR comes from a young woman in good health. V is TRBV20-1 and J is TRBJ2-1, with 10 bases that match TRBD2. CDR3 loop: CSAPLAGRYNEQFF. CDR3 in DNA: TGCAGTGCTCCACTAGCGGGACGTTACAATGAGCAGTTCTTC.